This T cell receptor beta chain is drawn from a study of immune characteristics of hereditary and idiopathic chronic pancreatitis. Points on this clone: The antigen remains unidentified.

The data were produced by immunoSEQ multiplex PCR, yet TCRdb's version contains in-frame clones alone and is incomplete. This table holds 1,500 to 2,000 clones, around four fifths found once. Study observations and caveats: This study excluded chronic pancreatitis caused by alcohol use.

Chronic pancreatitis tissue was collected during total pancreatectomy with islet autotransplantation. What was sequenced was pancreas tissue with hereditary chronic pancreatitis. The sequence derives from a human donor with chronic pancreatitis.

The CDR3 region is CASSPRQRTEAFF. The DNA of the CDR3 is TGTGCCAGCAGTCCGCGACAGAGGACTGAAGCTTTCTTT. The chain joins TRBV27 to TRBJ1-1; TRBD1 might be the D (5 bases). The V gene lost 5 bases and the J gene lost 5 bases, with 12 bases spanning the gap. CDR3 length: 13 residues. The germline CDR1 and CDR2 sequences are MNHEY and SMNVEV (reference sequence).